This T cell receptor (beta chain) was recovered during a study of regulatory T cells in long-lasting Graves disease listed by TCRdb under 2021. The study in broad terms: Patients with newly diagnosed Graves' disease had been on antithyroid drugs for under 3 months. Persistent Graves' disease patients were compared with newly diagnosed Graves' disease patients by peripheral blood TCR sequencing and RNA sequencing. The study took place in China and was registered as a clinical trial. A total of 35 or so samples were covered by TCR sequencing, comprising around 13 persistent and about 20 newly diagnosed Graves' disease patients. General findings and caveats noted by the study authors: TRBV28, TRBJ1-2 and TRBJ2-5 were preferentially used in persistent disease, while TRBV20-1 and TRBJ2-1 were favored in newly diagnosed disease. A larger number of public clonotypes was shared among persistent patients (about 2,700) than among newly diagnosed patients (about 990). Only peripheral blood was studied, because thyroid tissue, the primary lesion, was inaccessible. Compared with newly diagnosed patients, persistent Graves' disease patients had lower TCR Shannon entropy and fewer highly expanded clones, which suggests clonal expansion. Sequencing and analysis were restricted to the TCR beta chain. The authors noted that the small sample size was a limitation that may lower accuracy.

Libraries were made using multiplex PCR. The sequencer was an Illumina HiSeq 4000. To build TCR beta libraries, CDR3 regions were amplified by Arm-PCR using iRepertoire HTBI primers. Before sequencing, the PCR products underwent gel purification. In the paper's pipeline: Across samples, fewer than 70 TRBV and 13 to 15 TRBJ segments were identified and used for gene usage analysis of CDR3 amino acid clonotypes. COPE and FqMerger were used to merge filtered high-quality paired reads into contigs. BLAST was used to align contigs to the IMGT TRBV, TRBD and TRBJ reference genes, and CDR3 was defined following IMGT. Any clonotype with a frequency above 0.1% was classified as a highly expanded clone. Repertoire diversity was measured by Shannon entropy, and V-J evenness by the Gini coefficient. Public clonotypes were defined as clonotypes shared by more than one individual. TCRdb trimmed public reads at Q25 via fastp, called clones via MiXCR and kept in-frame beta chains. Identical CDR3 proteins give one entry, which carries the most common genes and DNA. These V and J calls derive from TCRdb rather than the authors' analysis. This sample has over 200,000 distinct CDR3 sequences in its table, and approximately 20% of those were observed once. The ten largest clonotypes hold more than 20% of the sample.

In light of the paper, this sample's time point label describes: newly diagnosed GD, antithyroid drugs for less than 3 months. For both TCR sequencing and RNA sequencing, RNA was extracted from PBMCs in TRIzol. The diagnosis of Graves' disease was made according to American Thyroid Association guidelines. The patients came from an endocrinology department in Xi'an, China. Each patient gave roughly 8.4 milliliters of peripheral blood, collected in an EDTA anticoagulant tube. Ficoll Paque Plus density gradient separation was used to isolate PBMCs, and no further T cell sorting was done. An Agilent 2100 Bioanalyzer and agarose gel were used to check RNA quality, and a NanoDrop 2000 was used to measure RNA concentration. This clonotype showed up many times. Its recognized antigen is unknown. One end of the junction is discordant with germline, which a read error may explain. According to the germline V gene, CDR1 reads SNHLY and CDR2 reads FYNNEI. From its cysteine to its phenylalanine, the CDR3 spans 12 amino acids. CDR3 DNA is the only sequence kept; it has 36 bases, read in frame from the first base.

Recombination linked TRBV2 to TRBJ1-2, with a weak D call of TRBD1 (6 bases match). This sample comprised peripheral blood mononuclear cells (PBMCs), obtained at new diagnosis, from a patient treated with antithyroid drugs. The source of this sequence is a female donor with Graves disease. This receptor has the CDR3 CASSEEWGGASF. DNA sequence: TGTGCCAGCAGTGAAGAGTGGGGGGGCGCGTCCTTC.